This is a list of T cell receptor beta chains from one sample in a study of OX40 agonist ivuxolimab in advanced cancers. Produced via immunoSEQ multiplex PCR; TCRdb's table is partial and in-frame only. This repertoire shows more than 70,000 clones, 85% to 95% found once; its top ten account for approximately 14%. The source was CD4+ or CD8+ T cells sorted from blood, collected in a trial of the OX40 agonist ivuxolimab. The receptors were sampled from an adult with an advanced solid tumor such as melanoma, head and neck, liver or kidney cancer. CDR3s leave out the opening cysteine and the closing phenylalanine or tryptophan. A D gene is named only where the DNA matches it firmly.

- TRBJ2-3 TRBV10-1 ASSRDKFPPDTQY
- TRBJ1-2 TRBV6-5 ASSYEGQMGGYT
TRBD1 TRBJ1-3 TRBV6-4 ASSDRDRDGSGNTIY
- TRBJ1-6 TRBV4-3 ASSQDWGANNSPLH
- TRBJ2-7 TRBV4-3 ASSQGRGRSYEQY
TRBD2 TRBJ2-7 TRBV4-2 ASSQELAGVGYEQY
- TRBJ2-1 TRBV4-3 ASSRFITGNYNEQF
- TRBJ2-3 TRBV9 ASSVNPDTQY
- TRBJ2-2 TRBV5-6 ASSLASDGELF
TRBD2 TRBJ2-1 TRBV19 ASRLAGDNEQF
- TRBJ1-2 TRBV9 ASSGGGQLWGYT
TRBD2 - TRBV6-6 ASSFSGRSYEQY
- TRBJ1-2 TRBV11-2 ASSPLGSQGYT
- TRBJ2-1 TRBV7-9 ASSGPWGEQF
TRBD2 TRBJ2-5 TRBV11-2 ASSFPSGQETQY
TRBD1 TRBJ2-7 TRBV2 ASSPGQGAGEY
- TRBJ2-3 TRBV9 ASSVGVSSHVTQY
- TRBJ2-7 TRBV29-1 SVEDPHPATSYEQY
- TRBJ1-5 TRBV10-3 AISEGGRANQPQH
- TRBJ2-1 TRBV6-4 ASSVRGNRDNEQF
- TRBJ2-7 TRBV11-3 ASSLFGAREQY
- TRBJ2-7 TRBV7-2 ASSRSRGPGDEQY
TRBD1 TRBJ1-3 TRBV9 ASSVVGQGYDTIY
TRBD1 TRBJ1-4 TRBV7-2 ASSRDRINEKLF
TRBD1 TRBJ2-7 TRBV10-3 AISEPDRGYEQY
TRBD2 TRBJ2-5 TRBV29-1 SVESGTSGGLETQY
TRBD2 TRBJ2-7 TRBV9 ASSVWAGDHEQY
TRBD1 TRBJ2-6 TRBV6-6 ASSLDRYSGANVLT
- TRBJ2-4 TRBV14 ASSQGALPGNIQY
- TRBJ2-7 TRBV27 AIGSGLLPSYEQY
- TRBJ2-1 TRBV9 ASSVGREGVSGEQF
TRBD1 TRBJ1-5 TRBV28 ATTSGTGGWQPQH
TRBD1 TRBJ1-2 TRBV6-5 ASSMTGSYGYT
- TRBJ2-3 TRBV12-5 ASGFDPAQGSTDTQY
- TRBJ1-4 TRBV27 ASGYLGGPNEKLF
TRBD2 TRBJ2-1 TRBV7-2 ASSWTSGRVDEQF
- TRBJ1-2 TRBV25-1 ASSEAPSYYGYT
TRBD1 TRBJ2-7 TRBV27 ASSFSPGQGEQY
- TRBJ2-7 TRBV19 ASSIGEEAAYEQY
- TRBJ2-1 TRBV6-6 ASKLGRDPYNEQF
TRBD1 TRBJ2-7 TRBV5-1 ASSSGTGDEQY
TRBD1 TRBJ2-7 TRBV4-3 ASSQGQGLEGPHEQY
- TRBJ1-1 TRBV25-1 ASRDNMNTEAF
TRBD2 TRBJ2-1 TRBV4-2 ASSQAGLAGENEQF
TRBD2 TRBJ2-7 TRBV11-2 ASSQTSGGTYEQY
- TRBJ2-7 TRBV5-6 ASSAPRLVSYEQY
- TRBJ1-5 TRBV6-1 ASSEWDNQPQH
TRBD1 TRBJ2-1 TRBV4-1 ASSQSTGSFYNEQF
- TRBJ1-1 TRBV19 ASQQGSGTEAF
TRBD1 TRBJ1-2 TRBV27 ASSSSGTGNDYGYT
TRBD1 TRBJ1-5 TRBV27 ASSLGDRSNQPQH
- TRBJ1-2 TRBV28 ASSSDGYT
- TRBJ2-1 TRBV27 ASSPPGTINEQF
- TRBJ1-5 TRBV19 ASMSEGVLPHQPQH
- TRBJ1-2 TRBV9 ASKGKTRDGYT